Listed here are 27 T cell receptor beta chains from one sample, sequenced in a study of CD8 T cells in Susac syndrome. Reverse transcription of about 0.45 to 1 ug RNA was carried out with random hexamers. TCRdb re-called the immunoSEQ multiplex PCR reads through MiXCR, storing one row per CDR3 protein. The sample includes some 200,000 distinct CDR3 sequences, around 95% of them seen just once. The sample consisted of CD4+ T cells from PBMCs. The receptors were sampled from a human donor with Susac syndrome.

This CDR3 is CASSIPGGGFGASADTQYF. CDR3 bases: TGTGCCAGCAGTATCCCGGGAGGTGGTTTTGGGGCTAGCGCAGATACGCAGTATTTT. The chain is built from TRBV12-3 or TRBV12-4 and TRBJ2-3; the match to TRBD2 covers 7 bases. V shed 5 bases, J shed 4 bases, and the junction held 21 bases outside the gene matches. The CDR3 is made up of 19 amino acids.

The V gene is TRBV6-4, the J gene TRBJ1-5, with TRBD1 matching 7 bases. This CDR3 comprises 17 residues. Germline V gene sequence: CDR1 MRHNA, CDR2 SNTAGT. Unmatched junction bases numbered 14, after V lost 4 bases and J lost 5 bases. In DNA form, the CDR3 reads TGTGCCAGCAGTGGCCTGCGAAGGACAGGACTTCATCAGCCCCAGCATTTT. Translating gives CASSGLRRTGLHQPQHF.

V usage is TRBV15 and J usage is TRBJ1-2; possibly TRBD1 for D (5 bases). V lost 3 bases and J 8 bases, leaving 10 bases between the germline ends. Germline lookup yields CDR1 LNHNV and CDR2 YYDKDF (reference sequence). The CDR3 covers 12 residues. CDR3 sequence (DNA): TGTGCCACCAGCAGCCAGGGCCGGGGCTACACCTTC. Its protein is CATSSQGRGYTF.

This rearrangement joins TRBV11-2 to TRBJ2-1, with TRBD1 as a possible D gene (5 bases). The germline gives CDR1 SGHAT, CDR2 FQNNGV. V lost 5 bases and J 10 bases, leaving 21 bases between the germline ends. The length of the CDR3 is 15 residues. In DNA, the CDR3 is TGTGCCAGCAGCCCCGACGGGCAGGGTCTATGGGAGCAGTTCTTC. It is translated as CASSPDGQGLWEQFF.

The chain employs TRBV5-4 and TRBJ1-6; D ambiguous. Germline V gene lookup returns CDR1 SGHNT and CDR2 YYREEE (reference sequence). V lost 4 bases and J 7 bases, leaving 6 bases between the germline ends. This CDR3 region has 12 residues. CDR3 region: CASSPWNSPLHF. CDR3 bases: TGTGCCAGCAGCCCGTGGAATTCACCCCTCCACTTT.

Written as DNA, the CDR3 is TGTGCCTGGAGTATCTATCCCGGGACAGGGCCTGGCGGGGAGCTGTTTTTT. Translating it yields CAWSIYPGTGPGGELFF. This chain connects TRBV30 to TRBJ2-2, with 9 nucleotides matching TRBD1. J was trimmed by 7 bases and V by 2 bases; bases with no gene match: 14. Looked up from germline, CDR1 is GTSNPN and CDR2 is SVGIG (reference sequence). The CDR3 sequence is 17 residues long.

This chain joins TRBV5-5 and TRBJ1-1; no reliable D call. The V gene lost 3 bases and the J gene lost 6 bases, with 9 bases spanning the gap. The CDR3 has 12 residues. The germline gives CDR1 SGHKS, CDR2 YYEKEE (reference sequence). As DNA, the CDR3 is TGTGCCAGCAGCTCGATTTCAGCTGAAGCTTTCTTT. It translates to CASSSISAEAFF. Full variable domain (missing parts from reference TRBV5-5 and TRBJ1-1): DAGVTQSPTHLIKTRGQQVTLRCSPISGHKSVSWYQQVLGQGPQFIFQYYEKEERGRGNFPDRFSARQFPNYSSELNVNALLLGDSALYLCASSSISAEAFFGQGTRLTVV.

CDR3 in DNA: TGTGCTAGTGGTTTAGGTATCGGATACCAAGAGACCCAGTACTTC. It is translated as CASGLGIGYQETQYF. The rearrangement joins TRBV12-5 to TRBJ2-5; D gene ambiguous. Trimming removed 3 bases from V and 0 bases from J, with 11 bases in between. The germline CDR1 and CDR2 sequences are LGHNT and FRNRAP. CDR3 length equals 15 residues.

The V and J genes are TRBV20-1 and TRBJ2-1; D gene uncertain. Trimming stripped 1 base from V and 8 bases from J, with 9 bases between. The CDR3 sequence is 12 residues long. CDR1 is DFQATT and CDR2 is SNEGSKA in the germline V gene (reference sequence). For the CDR3, the DNA is TGCAGTGCTAGAGTATCACCCGATGAGCAGTTCTTC. It yields the protein CSARVSPDEQFF.

J is TRBJ2-7 and V is TRBV2; 7 nucleotides line up with TRBD1. The CDR3 consists of 15 residues. Trimming removed 9 bases from V and 3 bases from J; junction bases left unmatched: 14. Germline CDR1 is SNHLY and CDR2 is FYNNEI. The CDR3 bases are TGTGCCAGTCGGGTGGGACAGCAGCTTTACTACGAGCAGTACTTC. Translated, it gives CASRVGQQLYYEQYF. Drawing the rest from reference TRBV2 and TRBJ2-7, the complete variable domain is EPEVTQTPSHQVTQMGQEVILRCVPISNHLYFYWYRQILGQKVEFLVSFYNNEISEKSEIFDDQFSVERPDGSNFTLKIRSTKLEDSAMYFCASRVGQQLYYEQYFGPGTRLTVT.

The chain couples TRBV20-1 to TRBJ2-5; a weak D match, TRBD2 (6 bases). Per the germline V gene, CDR1 is DFQATT and CDR2 is SNEGSKA (reference sequence). The CDR3 contains 13 residues. Trimming left V 6 bases short and J 2 bases short, with 13 bases between. CDR3 in amino acids: CSAPKGGQETQYF. The DNA for the CDR3 is TGCAGTGCCCCGAAGGGAGGACAAGAGACCCAGTACTTC.

The chain couples TRBV29-1 to TRBJ2-2; perhaps TRBD1 as D (6 bases). Germline V lookup: CDR1 SQVTM, CDR2 ANQGSEA. CDR3 length: 15 residues. Trimming removed 1 base from V and 1 base from J, with 10 bases in between. CDR3 bases: TGCAGCGTTGAAGGGCAGGGGATGAACACCGGGGAGCTGTTTTTT. This translates into CSVEGQGMNTGELFF.

This chain links TRBV9 with TRBJ2-7; 8 bases align to TRBD1. Trimming at V came to 0 bases and at J to 2 bases, leaving 4 bases not matched to a gene. Germline CDR1 and CDR2: SGDLS and YYNGEE. This CDR3 comprises 15 residues. The CDR3 region is CASSVGGTGTYEQYF. DNA of the CDR3: TGTGCCAGCAGCGTAGGAGGGACAGGAACCTACGAGCAGTACTTC.

V is TRBV20-1 and J is TRBJ1-5, with TRBD1 identical over 7 bases. V was pared by 7 bases and J by 7 bases, with 7 bases of the junction left unmatched. Germline loops: CDR1 DFQATT, CDR2 SNEGSKA (reference sequence). The CDR3 contains 12 residues. DNA of the CDR3: TGCAGTGGCCAGACAGGGCTCCAGCCCCAGCATTTT. This gives the protein CSGQTGLQPQHF.

The chain combines TRBV29-1 with TRBJ2-1; the D is unclear. V dropped 4 bases and J dropped 0 bases, with 10 bases sitting between them. CDR3 length: 14 residues. Germline V gives CDR1 SQVTM, CDR2 ANQGSEA. The CDR3 DNA reads as TGCAGCGTTGCGCCAGGACGCTCCTACAATGAGCAGTTCTTC. It encodes CSVAPGRSYNEQFF.

V gene TRBV9 combines with J gene TRBJ2-1; possible D gene TRBD2, 5 bases. The V and J ends lost 0 bases and 7 bases respectively, with 14 bases between them. Germline V gene data show CDR1 as SGDLS and CDR2 as YYNGEE. The CDR3 is 15 residues long. CDR3 sequence (DNA): TGTGCCAGCAGCGTAGGACTACGCCTAACGAATGAGCAGTTCTTC. It encodes CASSVGLRLTNEQFF.

This chain joins TRBV9 and TRBJ2-5; no clear D gene. V was pared by 0 bases and J by 10 bases, with 13 bases between. The CDR3 has 13 residues. Germline CDR1 reads SGDLS; CDR2 reads YYNGEE. CDR3 residues: CASSVAPGPNQYF. For the CDR3, the DNA is TGTGCCAGCAGCGTAGCTCCCGGGCCCAACCAGTACTTC.

The J gene is TRBJ1-5, the V gene TRBV5-6, with D tentatively TRBD1 (5 bases). The V gene lost 5 bases and the J gene lost 1 base, with 10 bases spanning the gap. CDR3 length: 14 amino acids. Per the germline V gene, CDR1 is SGHDT and CDR2 is YYEEEE. This CDR3 is CASSGGLSNQPQHF. The CDR3 DNA reads as TGTGCCAGCAGTGGGGGACTAAGCAATCAGCCCCAGCATTTT.

The rearrangement joins TRBV5-1 to TRBJ2-2; no clear D gene. V gave up 0 bases and J gave up 3 bases, with 9 bases separating them. CDR1 and CDR2 from the germline V gene are SGHRS and YFSETQ. The length of the CDR3 is 15 residues. DNA for the CDR3: TGCGCCAGCAGCTTGGAGACCGCCGACACCGGGGAGCTGTTTTTT. Protein sequence: CASSLETADTGELFF.

The chain uses TRBV4-1 and TRBJ1-2; no firm D call. Germline CDR1 reads MGHRA; CDR2 reads YSYEKL. The CDR3 contains 14 residues. V dropped 2 bases and J dropped 6 bases, with 13 bases sitting between them. CDR3 DNA sequence: TGCGCCAGCAGCCAACCCGCAATTCTGGATGGCTACACCTTC. Translating gives CASSQPAILDGYTF.

The V gene is TRBV10-3, the J gene TRBJ2-2; 11 bases are shared with TRBD2. This CDR3 contains 20 residues. With 4 bases clipped from V and 0 bases from J, the junction kept 13 bases outside the gene matches. Germline V gene data show CDR1 as ENHRY and CDR2 as SYGVKD. CDR3 bases: TGTGCCATCAGTGTTCGACTAGCGGGGAGCCAAATTGCGAACACCGGGGAGCTGTTTTTT. Its protein product is CAISVRLAGSQIANTGELFF.

This sequence joins TRBV30 and TRBJ2-7, with 10 positions matching TRBD1. CDR1 is GTSNPN, CDR2 SVGIG, per germline (reference sequence). V shed 7 bases, J shed 6 bases, and the junction held 6 bases outside the gene matches. This CDR3 spans 12 amino acids. CDR3 nucleotide sequence: TGTGCCTCCCGGGACAGGGGAATCGAGCAGTACTTC. It yields the protein CASRDRGIEQYF.

The chain uses TRBV4-3 and TRBJ2-3; 8 positions match TRBD1. Germline V lookup: CDR1 LGHNA, CDR2 YSLEER. The CDR3 is 13 amino acids. J gave up 9 bases and V 2 bases, and 4 bases lay outside the gene matches. CDR3 DNA sequence: TGCGCCAGCAGCCAACCCGGACAGGGAACGCAGTATTTT. Residues: CASSQPGQGTQYF.

The CDR3 sequence is CASSFAQTYEQYF. The CDR3 DNA reads as TGTGCCAGCAGCTTCGCGCAGACCTACGAGCAGTACTTC. J is TRBJ2-7 and V is TRBV5-4; D gene ambiguous. V was pared by 2 bases and J by 2 bases, with 8 bases between. This CDR3 has 13 residues. Germline V CDR1 and CDR2: SGHNT, YYREEE (reference sequence).

This sequence joins TRBV9 and TRBJ2-7; D perhaps matches TRBD2 (5 bases). V lost 0 bases to trimming and J lost 7 bases, with 11 bases between them. Germline V gives CDR1 SGDLS, CDR2 YYNGEE. The CDR3 extends over 13 amino acids. CDR3 protein: CASSVAITGEQYF. DNA for the CDR3: TGTGCCAGCAGCGTAGCCATAACGGGGGAGCAGTACTTC.

The chain joins TRBV3-1 to TRBJ2-2; tentatively, D is TRBD1 (6 bases). The germline V gene has CDR1 LGHDT and CDR2 YNNKEL (reference sequence). This CDR3 has 17 residues. V was clipped by 1 base and J by 0 bases, with 12 bases between them. The DNA for the CDR3 is TGTGCCAGCAGCCAAGTTCGGGACAAGACGAACACCGGGGAGCTGTTTTTT. It codes for CASSQVRDKTNTGELFF.

This chain connects TRBV5-4 to TRBJ2-3, with TRBD2 identical over 10 bases. Germline CDR1 and CDR2: SGHNT and YYREEE (reference sequence). The CDR3 consists of 16 residues. The V segment lost 1 base and the J segment 3 bases; nucleotides outside the gene matches: 5. The DNA for the CDR3 is TGTGCCAGCAGCTTGACTAGCGGGAAAGGAACAGATACGCAGTATTTT. It codes for CASSLTSGKGTDTQYF.